These T cell receptor beta chains were read from a single sample in a study of blood T cell repertoires in COVID-19. Sequenced by immunoSEQ multiplex PCR; TCRdb stores in-frame clones only, minus some. Here the sample spans about 210,000 clones, 65% to 85% being singletons. Sample: peripheral blood. These receptors were collected from a woman in her 50s with acute or convalescent COVID-19. Both conserved end residues are part of each CDR3. D genes are given only for firm matches. Clone size is not always given. Where it is, it says once, few, many or a class for expanded clones.

j_call,d_call,clone_size,v_call,cdr3_aa,cdr3_nt
TRBJ1-3,-,-,TRBV19,CASSEGRSSGNTIYF,TGTGCCAGTAGTGAGGGAAGGAGCTCTGGAAACACCATATATTTT
TRBJ1-1,-,few,TRBV5-1,CASSTRRLADTEAFF,TGCGCCAGCAGCACAAGGAGGCTAGCGGACACTGAAGCTTTCTTT
TRBJ2-7,-,-,TRBV7-9,CASSFDNYEQYF,TGTGCCAGCAGCTTTGACAACTACGAGCAGTACTTC
TRBJ2-5,TRBD2,once,TRBV5-1,CASSSGLAGGSETQYF,TGCGCCAGCAGCTCCGGACTAGCGGGAGGGTCAGAGACCCAGTACTTC
TRBJ2-3,TRBD2,-,TRBV30,CAWSTGSGGDTQYF,TGTGCCTGGAGCACAGGTTCGGGGGGGGATACGCAGTATTTT
TRBJ1-2,TRBD1,-,TRBV29-1,CSVGDRVDNYGYTF,TGCAGCGTGGGTGACAGGGTAGATAACTATGGCTACACCTTC
TRBJ2-2,-,-,TRBV19,CASTRTGFGELFF,TGTGCCAGTACGAGAACAGGGTTCGGGGAGCTGTTTTTT
TRBJ1-2,-,-,TRBV18,CASSPDSNYGYTF,TGTGCCAGCTCACCGGACAGTAACTATGGCTACACCTTC
TRBJ2-3,TRBD1,-,TRBV27,CASPGQGSPSTDTQYF,TGTGCCAGCCCGGGACAGGGGTCCCCTAGCACAGATACGCAGTATTTT
TRBJ1-1,-,-,TRBV5-4,CASSSGGPGDGTEAFF,TGTGCCAGCAGCTCGGGAGGGCCAGGGGATGGCACTGAAGCTTTCTTT
TRBJ1-2,TRBD1,once,TRBV27,CASSSPTGGVYGYTF,TGTGCCAGCAGTTCCCCGACAGGGGGGGTCTATGGCTACACCTTC
TRBJ1-3,TRBD1,-,TRBV10-1,CASSEGQGRRGNTIYF,TGCGCCAGCAGTGAGGGACAGGGGCGCAGAGGAAACACCATATATTTT
TRBJ2-7,TRBD2,-,TRBV5-4,CASSLAGETYEQYF,TGTGCCAGCAGTCTAGCGGGAGAAACCTACGAGCAGTACTTC
TRBJ1-1,TRBD1,-,TRBV18,CASSPQGQGTEAFF,TGTGCCAGCTCACCCCAAGGACAGGGAACTGAAGCTTTCTTT
TRBJ1-4,-,-,TRBV28,CASSSPPNEKLFF,TGTGCCAGCAGTTCCCCCCCAAATGAAAAACTGTTTTTT
TRBJ2-6,-,-,TRBV28,CASRPRQFSGANVLTF,TGTGCCAGCAGACCCCGACAATTCTCTGGGGCCAACGTCCTGACTTTC
TRBJ2-7,-,-,TRBV10-3,CAISAGQHHEQYF,TGTGCCATCAGCGCGGGACAGCACCACGAGCAGTACTTC
TRBJ1-2,-,-,TRBV5-1,CASSLGGSLNYGYTF,TGCGCCAGCAGCTTGGGTGGGAGTTTGAACTATGGCTACACCTTC
TRBJ1-5,TRBD1,-,TRBV6-5,CASAGDRVQPQHF,TGTGCCAGCGCCGGGGACAGGGTGCAGCCCCAGCATTTT
TRBJ1-5,-,few,TRBV11-2,CASSLGVTVGGNQPQHF,TGTGCCAGCAGCTTAGGTGTAACCGTGGGCGGCAATCAGCCCCAGCATTTT
TRBJ1-5,-,-,TRBV18,CASSPPGGGNQPQHF,TGTGCCAGCTCACCACCAGGCGGGGGCAATCAGCCCCAGCATTTT
TRBJ2-1,TRBD2,-,TRBV6-6,CASSPLRGLAENEQFF,TGTGCCAGCAGTCCGTTACGGGGACTAGCGGAGAATGAGCAGTTCTTC
TRBJ2-3,TRBD2,-,TRBV5-1,CASKSRLAGEDTQYF,TGCGCCAGCAAATCGAGACTAGCGGGAGAAGATACGCAGTATTTT
TRBJ2-7,TRBD2,-,TRBV28,CASSSYSWTSGRYSEQYF,TGTGCCAGCAGTTCATACTCGTGGACTAGCGGGAGGTACTCCGAGCAGTACTTC
TRBJ2-5,-,-,TRBV27,CASSLWGPQETQYF,TGTGCCAGCAGTTTGTGGGGGCCCCAAGAGACCCAGTACTTC
TRBJ2-6,TRBD2,-,TRBV14,CASSPPGLAGAGANVLTF,TGTGCCAGCAGCCCCCCGGGACTAGCGGGAGCGGGGGCCAACGTCCTGACTTTC
TRBJ2-1,TRBD2,-,TRBV27,CASSLSGGRARGYEQFF,TGTGCCAGCAGTTTATCAGGCGGGAGGGCCCGAGGGTATGAGCAGTTCTTC
TRBJ2-1,-,-,TRBV2,CASSLLSAAQFF,TGTGCCAGCAGTTTACTGAGCGCCGCGCAGTTCTTC
TRBJ2-5,-,-,TRBV7-9,CASSRSQETQYF,TGTGCCAGCAGCCGGTCCCAAGAGACCCAGTACTTC